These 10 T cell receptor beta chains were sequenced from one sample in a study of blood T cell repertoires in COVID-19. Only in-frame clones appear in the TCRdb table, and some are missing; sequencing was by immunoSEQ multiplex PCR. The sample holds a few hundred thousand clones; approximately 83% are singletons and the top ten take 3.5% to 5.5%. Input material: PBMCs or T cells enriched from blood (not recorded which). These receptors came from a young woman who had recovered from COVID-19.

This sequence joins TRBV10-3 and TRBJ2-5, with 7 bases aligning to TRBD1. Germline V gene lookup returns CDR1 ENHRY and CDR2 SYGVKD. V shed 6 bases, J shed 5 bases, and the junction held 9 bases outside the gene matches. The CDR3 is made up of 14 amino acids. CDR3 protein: CAIREAGGQETQYF. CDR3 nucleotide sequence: TGTGCCATCAGGGAGGCAGGGGGACAGGAGACCCAGTACTTC.

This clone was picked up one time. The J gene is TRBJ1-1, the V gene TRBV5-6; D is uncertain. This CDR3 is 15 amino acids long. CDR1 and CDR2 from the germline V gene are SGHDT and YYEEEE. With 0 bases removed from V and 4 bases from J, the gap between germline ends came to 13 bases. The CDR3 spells CASSLVPGGGTEAFF. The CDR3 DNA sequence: TGTGCCAGCAGCTTGGTTCCCGGTGGTGGCACTGAAGCTTTCTTT.

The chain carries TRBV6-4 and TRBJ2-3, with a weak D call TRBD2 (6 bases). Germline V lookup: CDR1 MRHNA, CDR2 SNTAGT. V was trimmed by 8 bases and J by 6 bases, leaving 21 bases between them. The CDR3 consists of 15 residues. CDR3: CASARDSTFGDTQYF. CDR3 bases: TGTGCCAGCGCACGGGACTCGACCTTTGGGGATACGCAGTATTTT.

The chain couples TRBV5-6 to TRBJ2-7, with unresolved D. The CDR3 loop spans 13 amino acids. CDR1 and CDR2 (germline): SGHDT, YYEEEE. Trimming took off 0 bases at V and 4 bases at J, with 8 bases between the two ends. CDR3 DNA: TGTGCCAGCAGCTTGGACCAGATTTACGAGCAGTACTTC. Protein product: CASSLDQIYEQYF.

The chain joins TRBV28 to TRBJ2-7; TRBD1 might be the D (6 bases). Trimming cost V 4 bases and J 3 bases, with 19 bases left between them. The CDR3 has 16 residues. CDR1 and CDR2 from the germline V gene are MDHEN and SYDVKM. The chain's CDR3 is CASSSYRDNKGYEQYF. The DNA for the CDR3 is TGTGCCAGCAGTTCGTACCGGGACAATAAGGGCTACGAGCAGTACTTC. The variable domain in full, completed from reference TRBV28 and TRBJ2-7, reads DVKVTQSSRYLVKRTGEKVFLECVQDMDHENMFWYRQDPGLGLRLIYFSYDVKMKEKGDIPEGYSVSREKKERFSLILESASTNQTSMYLCASSSYRDNKGYEQYFGPGTRLTVT.

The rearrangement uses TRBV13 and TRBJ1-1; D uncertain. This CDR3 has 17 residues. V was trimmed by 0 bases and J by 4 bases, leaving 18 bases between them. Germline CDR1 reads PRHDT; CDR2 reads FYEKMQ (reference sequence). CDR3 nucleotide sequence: TGTGCCAGCAGCTTAGGCCGGGGAGGGTGGCCGGGCACTGAAGCTTTCTTT. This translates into CASSLGRGGWPGTEAFF.

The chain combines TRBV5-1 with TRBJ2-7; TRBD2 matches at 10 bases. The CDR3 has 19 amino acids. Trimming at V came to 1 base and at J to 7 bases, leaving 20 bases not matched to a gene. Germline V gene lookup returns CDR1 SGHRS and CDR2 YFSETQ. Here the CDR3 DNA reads TGCGCCAGCAGCTTGCCTAGCGGGAGTTGGGCCGGGGTGGCGTATGAGCAGTACTTC. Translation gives CASSLPSGSWAGVAYEQYF.

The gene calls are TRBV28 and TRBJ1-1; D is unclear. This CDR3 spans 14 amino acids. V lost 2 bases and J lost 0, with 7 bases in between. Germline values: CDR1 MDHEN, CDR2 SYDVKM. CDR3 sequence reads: CASSLHAVNTEAFF. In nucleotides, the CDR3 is TGTGCCAGCAGTTTACATGCGGTGAACACTGAAGCTTTCTTT.

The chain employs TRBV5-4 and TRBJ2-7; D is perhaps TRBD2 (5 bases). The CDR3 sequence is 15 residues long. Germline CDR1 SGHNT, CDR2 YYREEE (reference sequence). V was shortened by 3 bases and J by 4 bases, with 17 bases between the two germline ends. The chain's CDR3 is CASSSETEGRYEQYF. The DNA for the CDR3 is TGTGCCAGCAGCTCTGAGACCGAGGGCAGGTACGAGCAGTACTTC. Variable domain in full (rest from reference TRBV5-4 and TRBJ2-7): ETGVTQSPTHLIKTRGQQVTLRCSSQSGHNTVSWYQQALGQGPQFIFQYYREEENGRGNFPPRFSGLQFPNYSSELNVNALELDDSALYLCASSSETEGRYEQYFGPGTRLTVT.

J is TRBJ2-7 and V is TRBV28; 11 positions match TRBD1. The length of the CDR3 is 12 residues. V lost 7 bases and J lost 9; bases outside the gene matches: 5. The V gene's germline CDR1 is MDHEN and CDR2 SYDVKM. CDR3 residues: CASTGTGGGQYF. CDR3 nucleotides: TGTGCCAGCACCGGGACAGGGGGAGGGCAGTACTTC.